This T cell receptor beta chain was found in a study of OX40 agonist ivuxolimab in advanced cancers. For the study at large: The treatment was a fully human IgG2 OX40 agonist, ivuxolimab.

Sequencing used immunoSEQ multiplex PCR; TCRdb keeps in-frame clones, though not all of them. The sample records about 18,000 clones, 80% to 90% being singletons. The CDR3 has 11 amino acids. Germline values: CDR1 SGHRS, CDR2 YFSETQ. Trimming pared 3 bases from V and 7 bases from J, leaving 7 bases between. The clonotype originates from an adult with an advanced solid tumor such as melanoma, head and neck, liver or kidney cancer. The J gene is TRBJ1-1, the V gene TRBV5-1; D gene ambiguous. The sequences come from CD4+ or CD8+ T cells sorted from blood, collected in a trial of the OX40 agonist ivuxolimab. The CDR3: CASSYRNEAFF. CDR3 nucleotides: TGCGCCAGCAGCTATAGGAATGAAGCTTTCTTT.